This T cell receptor (beta chain) emerged from a study of cytomegalovirus exposure and HLA in healthy donors. General study findings and limits: Later analysis found that TCR beta chains associated with HLA were more clonally expanded than other, equally common chains. Sequencing artifact likely explains a cluster of highly shared sequence variants. Indistinguishable V segments such as TRBV6-2 and TRBV6-3 were excluded.

The junction had 10 bases not matched to a gene; V was cut back by 7 bases and J by 5 bases. This CDR3 contains 14 residues. CDR1 and CDR2 (germline): SGHNT, YYREEE (reference sequence). As to this clone: The target antigen is unknown.

Vbeta (60) and Jbeta (13) primers were used in the PCR. Profiled with immunoSEQ multiplex PCR; TCRdb holds only in-frame clones, not every one. The sample includes about 130,000 clones, roughly 84% of them seen just once. J is TRBJ2-5 and V is TRBV5-4, with 8 positions matching TRBD2. Sequenced material: PBMCs. The clonotype comes from a man between 45 and 60 years old in good health and CMV-seronegative. This chain's CDR3 is CASGPRGGRETQYF. In DNA form, the CDR3 reads TGTGCCAGCGGCCCACGGGGGGGCCGCGAGACCCAGTACTTC.